This T cell receptor (beta chain) derives from a study of human T cells and chemical hapten exposure. Study information: Patch tests delivered 0.01% DPC to the upper back and were evaluated at 6 days.

Separate cDNA molecules received unique molecular identifiers, which the library attached to them. TCRdb analysed the RACE reads with MiXCR anew, one entry per CDR3 protein. The sample yields 250,000 to 300,000 distinct CDR3 sequences, over 7.5% seen once. The time point: pre-sensitization, week 0. Stated treatment: therapeutic diphenylcyclopropenone sensitization with weekly scalp DPC. It was from unfractionated whole blood that total RNA was extracted. V shed 6 bases and J shed 4 bases, with 17 bases lying between them. The length of the CDR3 is 14 residues. The germline CDR1 and CDR2 sequences are DFQATT and SNEGSKA (reference sequence).

The sequence was obtained from a man between 18 and 35 years old with alopecia areata. Some clones in this sample may be carry-over from other donors' samples. The starting material was whole blood, obtained in connection with sensitization to the hapten diphenylcyclopropenone (DPC). V and J are TRBV20-1 and TRBJ2-3; maybe TRBD2 (5 bases). Here the CDR3 reads CSAGRLSEADTQYF. The CDR3 DNA reads as TGCAGTGCCGGCCGTCTTAGCGAGGCAGATACGCAGTATTTT.